Below, 20 T cell receptor beta chains from the same sample are listed, as sequenced in a study of vaccination and CD4 T cells after COVID-19. The treatment: roughly ten-day PBMC culture with coronavirus spike peptide pools or control peptides (ViraFEST assay). These CD4+ T cells came from an unexposed donor, sampled before the COVID-19 pandemic (2011-2018). Their cognate antigens are unknown. The assay that was used to sequence DNA from cultured CD4+ T cells was the Oncomine TCR Beta short-read assay. TCRdb reanalysed the PCR reads using MiXCR and keeps one entry per CDR3 protein. The table has more than 950 distinct CDR3 sequences, approximately 15% seen once. Sequenced: CD4+ T cells from blood, cultured in vitro. These receptors were taken from a human donor in good health.

By sample share, this clonotype is medium-sized. The chain has TRBV12-3 or TRBV12-4 and TRBJ1-5, with D maybe TRBD1 (6 bases). The CDR3 is 15 residues long. V was cut by 5 bases and J by 4 bases, with 15 bases left in between. The CDR3 region is CASSPTGTGNQPQHF. The CDR3 nucleotides are TGTGCCAGCAGTCCTACAGGGACGGGGAATCAGCCCCAGCATTTT.

The rearrangement uses TRBV9 and TRBJ2-5; D not resolved. Deletions cut 0 bases from V and 5 bases from J, with 5 bases between. Germline CDR1 is SGDLS and CDR2 is YYNGEE. CDR3 length: 12 residues. The CDR3 sequence is CASSVVPETQYF. CDR3 nucleotides: TGTGCCAGCAGCGTAGTCCCCGAGACCCAGTACTTC.

This chain connects TRBV6-4 to TRBJ1-4; maybe TRBD1 (6 bases). Germline CDR1 and CDR2: MRHNA and SNTAGT. CDR3 length equals 20 residues. Trimming shortened V by 0 bases and J by 0 bases, and 20 bases separated the two germline ends. CDR3 in DNA: TGTGCCAGCAGTGACTCTGGTTGTGGGACACCAACTGCAACTAATGAAAAACTGTTTTTT. Translated: CASSDSGCGTPTATNEKLFF.

This clonotype is termed large. The CDR3 is CAWRGQGLGGYTF. The CDR3 DNA sequence: TGTGCCTGGAGAGGACAGGGTCTGGGGGGCTACACCTTC. The chain joins TRBV30 to TRBJ1-2, with 8 bases matching TRBD1. Unmatched junction bases numbered 8, after V lost 3 bases and J lost 8 bases. CDR3 length equals 13 residues. Per the germline V gene, CDR1 is GTSNPN and CDR2 is SVGIG (reference sequence). Filled out from reference TRBV30 and TRBJ1-2, the complete variable domain reads SQTIHQWPATLVQPVGSPLSLECTVEGTSNPNLYWYRQAAGRGLQLLFYSVGIGQISSEVPQNLSASRPQDRQFILSSKKLLLSDSGFYLCAWRGQGLGGYTFGSGTRLTVV.

As regards this clonotype: It may be a read error: a sequence one base away is much more abundant. The CDR3 ends on some other residue instead of the conserved phenylalanine or tryptophan, so this is likely a read error. V usage is TRBV28 and J usage is TRBJ1-2; the D gene is possibly TRBD1 (5 bases). V was trimmed by 3 bases and J by 7 bases, leaving 12 bases between them. The CDR3 is made up of 13 amino acids. CDR1 and CDR2 (germline): MDHEN, SYDVKM. For the CDR3, the DNA is TGTGCCAGCAGTTTCGGGGGGACGGGTGGCTACACCCTC. Encoded protein: CASSFGGTGGYTL.

In this sample, this clonotype turned up a few times. The genes are TRBV19 and TRBJ2-3; D uncertain. The CDR3 sequence is 15 residues long. Germline V CDR1 and CDR2: LNHDA, SQIVND (reference sequence). Trimming left V 2 bases short and J 6 bases short, with 15 bases between. The CDR3 region is CASSIRHPVGDTQYF. The DNA of the CDR3 is TGTGCCAGTAGTATAAGACACCCTGTCGGGGATACGCAGTATTTT.

Only a few counts were recorded for this clonotype. V and J are TRBV2 and TRBJ1-1; 8 bases align to TRBD1. The ends lost 6 bases at V and 3 bases at J; junction bases unmatched: 6. The CDR3 is 14 amino acids. From germline, CDR1 is SNHLY and CDR2 FYNNEI. The CDR3 spells CASRPTGEYTEAFF. The CDR3 bases are TGTGCCAGCAGACCGACAGGGGAATACACTGAAGCTTTCTTT.

This clonotype is medium-sized (0.01 to 0.1%) within its sample. CDR3 DNA sequence: TGTGCCAGCAGCTTAGGACAGCAAGAGACCCAGTACTTC. It translates to CASSLGQQETQYF. The chain is built from TRBV7-2 and TRBJ2-5, with D maybe TRBD1 (5 bases). The CDR3 runs 13 residues. The germline gives CDR1 SGHTA, CDR2 FQGNSA. Trimming pared 1 base from V and 2 bases from J, leaving 5 bases between.

This clonotype ranks as large. CDR3 nucleotide sequence: TGTGCCACTAGACCCGGACAGGGGGAGAACACTGAAGCTTTCTTT. Protein sequence: CATRPGQGENTEAFF. The V gene is TRBV15, the J gene TRBJ1-1, with 10 positions matching TRBD1. The CDR3 is 15 residues long. Trimming cost V 9 bases and J 1 base; bases outside gene matches: 8. The germline V gene has CDR1 LNHNV and CDR2 YYDKDF (reference sequence).

The rearrangement uses TRBV11-2 and TRBJ2-1; 8 positions match TRBD2. Unmatched junction bases numbered 9, after V lost 4 bases and J lost 7 bases. The CDR3 covers 15 residues. Germline V gene sequence: CDR1 SGHAT, CDR2 FQNNGV. CDR3 region: CASSSNGRAVNEQFF. The CDR3 bases are TGTGCCAGCAGCTCCAACGGGAGGGCCGTGAATGAGCAGTTCTTC.

This clonotype has a handful of counts. J is TRBJ1-1 and V is TRBV18; tentative D call: TRBD1 (6 bases). Looked up from germline, CDR1 is KGHSH and CDR2 is LQKENI. The length of the CDR3 is 16 residues. V lost 1 base and J lost 0, with 12 bases in between. The CDR3 region has the DNA TGTGCCAGCTCACCACGGCAGGGGATAATGAACACTGAAGCTTTCTTT. Protein sequence: CASSPRQGIMNTEAFF.

This clonotype was detected a few times. The chain links TRBV28 to TRBJ1-1; D possibly corresponds to TRBD1 (5 bases). The CDR3 extends over 12 amino acids. The V gene's germline CDR1 is MDHEN and CDR2 SYDVKM. Trimming shortened V by 1 base and J by 9 bases, and 9 bases separated the two germline ends. As DNA, the CDR3 is TGTGCCAGCAGTTTATTTGGGGGACAAGCTTTCTTT. Residues: CASSLFGGQAFF.

This clonotype is large within its sample. The chain combines TRBV28 with TRBJ2-5; no definite D call. Trimming pared 9 bases from V and 1 base from J, leaving 12 bases between. This CDR3 has 13 residues. In germline, CDR1 is MDHEN, CDR2 SYDVKM. The CDR3 loop reads CASFKTSQETQYF. Here the CDR3 DNA reads TGTGCCAGTTTCAAGACGAGCCAAGAGACCCAGTACTTC.

This clonotype was counted between two and nine times. The rearrangement links TRBV5-1 to TRBJ2-3; 11 bases match TRBD2. Trimming removed 4 bases from V and 6 bases from J; junction bases left unmatched: 7. This CDR3 is built from 15 residues. In germline, CDR1 is SGHRS, CDR2 YFSETQ. CDR3 DNA: TGCGCCAGCAGCACAACTAGCGGGAGTGCTGATACGCAGTATTTT. It yields the protein CASSTTSGSADTQYF.

The genes are TRBV4-2 and TRBJ2-4; 9 bases align to TRBD2. V shed 2 bases, J shed 7 bases, and the junction held 12 bases outside the gene matches. CDR1 and CDR2 (germline): LGHNA, YNFKEQ. The CDR3 is 17 residues long. The CDR3 is CASSQKPGLAPRNIQYF. DNA of the CDR3: TGTGCCAGCAGCCAAAAACCGGGACTAGCCCCCCGGAACATTCAGTACTTC.

V usage is TRBV11-3 and J usage is TRBJ2-3; D is unresolved. Trimming stripped 2 bases from V and 6 bases from J, with 9 bases between. The CDR3 is 13 residues long. Germline lookup yields CDR1 SGHNT and CDR2 YENEEA. Here the CDR3 reads CASSLRSTDTQYF. In DNA, the CDR3 is TGTGCCAGCAGCTTACGGTCAACCGATACGCAGTATTTT.

As for this clonotype: A read error may explain this, as a much larger clone is one base away. The chain employs TRBV20-1 and TRBJ1-6; D is unresolved. Trimming shortened V by 6 bases and J by 9 bases, and 9 bases separated the two germline ends. The CDR3 sequence is 11 residues long. Germline V gene sequence: CDR1 DFQATT, CDR2 SNEGSKA (reference sequence). The CDR3 region is CSAAHSSPLHF. The CDR3 coding sequence is TGCAGTGCAGCACATAGTTCACCCCTCCACTTT.

The chain has TRBV5-1 and TRBJ2-1, with 14 bases lining up with TRBD2. Trimming removed 4 bases from V and 5 bases from J; junction bases left unmatched: 8. CDR3 length: 17 amino acids. Germline CDR1 SGHRS, CDR2 YFSETQ. CDR3 DNA sequence: TGCGCCAGCAGCGGGGGACTAGCGGGAGTCGGGGACAATGAGCAGTTCTTC. As protein: CASSGGLAGVGDNEQFF.

By sample fraction, this clonotype is hyperexpanded. In DNA form, the CDR3 reads TGCGCCAGCAGCTCCTTTCCGGGGGATGGCTACACCTTC. Translation gives CASSSFPGDGYTF. V and J are TRBV5-1 and TRBJ1-2; weak D call: TRBD1 (5 bases). The CDR3 totals 13 residues. Germline CDR1 is SGHRS and CDR2 is YFSETQ. V was shortened by 3 bases and J by 6 bases, with 12 bases between the two germline ends.

This clonotype qualifies as medium-sized. This chain connects TRBV7-2 to TRBJ2-5; D uncertain. Trimming removed 4 bases from V and 1 base from J, with 16 bases in between. The CDR3 covers 16 residues. Germline assignment: CDR1 SGHTA and CDR2 FQGNSA. The CDR3 DNA follows: TGTGCCAGCAGCTCCCAACTCCAGAGGATCCAAGAGACCCAGTACTTC. Protein sequence: CASSSQLQRIQETQYF.